The 14 T cell receptor beta chains below come from one sample, sequenced in a study of graft-versus-host responses after intestinal transplantation (dated by TCRdb to about 2021). These receptors' antigens are unknown. Libraries were made using the immunoSEQ multiplex PCR assay. Here the immuneACCESS table is served through TCRdb, limited to in-frame sequences with V and J called. Missing clones are a known gap in these copies; in checked studies unresolved V genes cover under half, and the rest lacks a known reason. Within this sample are over 100,000 clones, with around 92% of them counted one time only. Roughly 1% of the sample goes to the ten largest clones. This sample's time point label indicates: cells obtained before transplantation from donor or recipient. Sequenced material: unstimulated CD8+ T cells sorted from spleen or lymph node cells, taken before transplant. All receptors come from a human donor who was the organ donor for an intestinal transplant.

The chain couples TRBV5-8 to TRBJ1-1, with D maybe TRBD1 (6 bases). Germline V gene data show CDR1 as SGHTS and CDR2 as YDEGEE. Deletions cut 3 bases from V and 1 base from J, with 10 bases between. The CDR3 contains 14 residues. In nucleotides, the CDR3 is TGTGCCAGCAGCTACAGGGTAAGGAACACTGAAGCTTTCTTT. Translating it yields CASSYRVRNTEAFF.

The V and J genes are TRBV29-1 and TRBJ1-2; D ambiguous. Germline loops: CDR1 SQVTM, CDR2 ANQGSEA. The V and J ends lost 5 bases and 8 bases respectively, with 15 bases between them. The CDR3 totals 12 residues. The CDR3 DNA is TGCAGCGTTCTGGACCGGGTCAGCGGCTACACCTTC. Its translation is CSVLDRVSGYTF.

The genes are TRBV19 and TRBJ2-1, with unresolved D. V lost 0 bases and J lost 6, with 12 bases in between. CDR3 length equals 15 residues. The germline gives CDR1 LNHDA, CDR2 SQIVND (reference sequence). CDR3 coding DNA: TGTGCCAGTAGTATAGATGACTCGGGCTCCAATGAGCAGTTCTTC. Protein: CASSIDDSGSNEQFF.

Turning to this clone: Because it lacks the conserved phenylalanine or tryptophan at the end, this CDR3 is likely a read error. This chain links TRBV2 with TRBJ2-7; a possible D gene is TRBD1 (6 bases). The germline V gene encodes CDR1 SNHLY and CDR2 FYNNEI. This CDR3 region has 17 residues. Trimming took off 3 bases at V and 1 base at J, with 19 bases between the two ends. The CDR3 DNA reads TGTGCCAGCAGTGATGTGGTTCTCGGGACACAGTCCTACGAGCAGTACCTC. Protein sequence: CASSDVVLGTQSYEQYL.

The chain uses TRBV5-5 and TRBJ2-5; 7 nucleotides match TRBD2. CDR1 SGHKS and CDR2 YYEKEE come from the germline V gene (reference sequence). CDR3 length equals 17 residues. Trimming cost V 0 bases and J 2 bases; bases outside gene matches: 10. CDR3 protein: CASSLGARALAQETQYF. CDR3 in DNA: TGTGCCAGCAGCTTGGGGGCCCGGGCACTAGCGCAAGAGACCCAGTACTTC.

The chain is built from TRBV4-3 and TRBJ1-4; D not resolved. Trimming cost V 0 bases and J 6 bases, with 14 bases left between them. CDR3 length equals 16 residues. Per germline, CDR1 LGHNA and CDR2 YSLEER. The CDR3 DNA follows: TGCGCCAGCAGCCAAGATTTGAGAGAAGCGCATGAAAAACTGTTTTTT. Its translation is CASSQDLREAHEKLFF.

The J gene is TRBJ2-7, the V gene TRBV6-6; no clear D. The CDR3 length is 11 residues. With 6 bases removed from V and 5 bases from J, the gap between germline ends came to 8 bases. Per germline, CDR1 MNHNY and CDR2 SVGAGI (reference sequence). The CDR3 DNA reads as TGTGCCAGCAGGCACAAACACGAGCAGTACTTC. As protein: CASRHKHEQYF.

In its sample, this clone was seen once. The genes are TRBV25-1 and TRBJ2-3; 12 bases match TRBD1. Trimming took 7 bases from V and 1 from J; bases not matched to a gene: 9. The CDR3 contains 17 residues. The germline gives CDR1 MGHDK, CDR2 SYGVNS. CDR3 DNA: TGTGCCAGCACGGGACAGGGGGCGCGGTGGGGCACAGATACGCAGTATTTT. Residues: CASTGQGARWGTDTQYF.

The genes are TRBV7-2 and TRBJ2-7; 8 bases are shared with TRBD2. Germline V gene sequence: CDR1 SGHTA, CDR2 FQGNSA. The V gene end was trimmed by 4 bases and the J gene end by 0 bases; junction bases not matched to a gene: 2. The CDR3 has 14 residues. For the CDR3, the DNA is TGTGCCAGCAGCTCCACTAGCGGCTCCTACGAGCAGTACTTC. The encoded protein is CASSSTSGSYEQYF.

The genes are TRBV27 and TRBJ2-3; 10 positions agree with TRBD2. Germline-derived CDR1 and CDR2 are MNHEY and SMNVEV (reference sequence). The ends lost 5 bases at V and 2 bases at J; junction bases unmatched: 10. This CDR3 comprises 17 residues. The CDR3 loop is CASSTQGLAGVTDTQYF. The CDR3 DNA follows: TGTGCCAGCAGTACCCAGGGTCTAGCGGGAGTCACAGATACGCAGTATTTT.

The chain is built from TRBV30 and TRBJ1-1, with 7 bases matching TRBD1. Germline CDR1 and CDR2: GTSNPN and SVGIG (reference sequence). CDR3 length: 14 residues. The V segment lost 5 bases and the J segment 12 bases; nucleotides outside the gene matches: 18. This CDR3 is CAWAPGDSRGGTFF. CDR3 in DNA: TGTGCCTGGGCCCCCGGGGACAGCAGGGGAGGGACTTTCTTT. The variable domain in full, completed from reference TRBV30 and TRBJ1-1, reads SQTIHQWPATLVQPVGSPLSLECTVEGTSNPNLYWYRQAAGRGLQLLFYSVGIGQISSEVPQNLSASRPQDRQFILSSKKLLLSDSGFYLCAWAPGDSRGGTFFGQGTRLTVV.

The CDR3 reads CASSRTRPTGDTEAFF. CDR3 nucleotide sequence: TGTGCCAGCAGCCGAACCCGCCCCACAGGGGACACTGAAGCTTTCTTT. J is TRBJ1-1 and V is TRBV7-9; TRBD1 agrees at 7 bases. Germline CDR1 reads SEHNR; CDR2 reads FQNEAQ (reference sequence). The CDR3 loop spans 16 amino acids. V dropped 5 bases and J dropped 3; count of bases not matched to a gene: 12.

This sequence joins TRBV6-6 and TRBJ2-5, with D unclear. The J call may be incorrect, as the DNA end agrees better with TRBJ2-7. This CDR3 contains 15 residues. Per germline, CDR1 MNHNY and CDR2 SVGAGI (reference sequence). The CDR3 DNA sequence: TGTGCCAGCAGTTCGAACGCCCGGTTCTCCTACGAGCAGTACTTC. Its protein is CASSSNARFSYEQYF.

The chain combines TRBV6-5 with TRBJ2-2, with TRBD2 matching over 8 bases. The V and J ends lost 2 bases and 0 bases, in that order; junction bases with no gene match: 2. Per the germline V gene, CDR1 is MNHEY and CDR2 is SVGAGI. CDR3 length equals 16 residues. The CDR3 here is CASSYIGRANTGELFF. As DNA, the CDR3 is TGTGCCAGCAGTTACATCGGGAGGGCGAACACCGGGGAGCTGTTTTTT.